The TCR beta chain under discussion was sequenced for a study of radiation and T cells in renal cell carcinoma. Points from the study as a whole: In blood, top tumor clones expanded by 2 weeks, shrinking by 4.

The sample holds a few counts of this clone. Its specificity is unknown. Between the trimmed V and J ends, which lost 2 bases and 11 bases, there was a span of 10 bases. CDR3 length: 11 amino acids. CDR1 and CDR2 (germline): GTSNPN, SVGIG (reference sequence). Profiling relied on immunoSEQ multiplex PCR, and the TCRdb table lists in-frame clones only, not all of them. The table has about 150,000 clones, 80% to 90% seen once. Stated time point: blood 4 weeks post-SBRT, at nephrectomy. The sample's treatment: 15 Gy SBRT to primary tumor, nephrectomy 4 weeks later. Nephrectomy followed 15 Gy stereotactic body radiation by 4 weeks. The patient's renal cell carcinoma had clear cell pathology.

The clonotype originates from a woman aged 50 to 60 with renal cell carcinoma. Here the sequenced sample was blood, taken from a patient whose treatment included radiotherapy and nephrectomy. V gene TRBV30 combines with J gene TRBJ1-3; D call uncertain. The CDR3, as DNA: TGTGCCTGGAGTACCCCAGGACCCATATATTTT. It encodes CAWSTPGPIYF.